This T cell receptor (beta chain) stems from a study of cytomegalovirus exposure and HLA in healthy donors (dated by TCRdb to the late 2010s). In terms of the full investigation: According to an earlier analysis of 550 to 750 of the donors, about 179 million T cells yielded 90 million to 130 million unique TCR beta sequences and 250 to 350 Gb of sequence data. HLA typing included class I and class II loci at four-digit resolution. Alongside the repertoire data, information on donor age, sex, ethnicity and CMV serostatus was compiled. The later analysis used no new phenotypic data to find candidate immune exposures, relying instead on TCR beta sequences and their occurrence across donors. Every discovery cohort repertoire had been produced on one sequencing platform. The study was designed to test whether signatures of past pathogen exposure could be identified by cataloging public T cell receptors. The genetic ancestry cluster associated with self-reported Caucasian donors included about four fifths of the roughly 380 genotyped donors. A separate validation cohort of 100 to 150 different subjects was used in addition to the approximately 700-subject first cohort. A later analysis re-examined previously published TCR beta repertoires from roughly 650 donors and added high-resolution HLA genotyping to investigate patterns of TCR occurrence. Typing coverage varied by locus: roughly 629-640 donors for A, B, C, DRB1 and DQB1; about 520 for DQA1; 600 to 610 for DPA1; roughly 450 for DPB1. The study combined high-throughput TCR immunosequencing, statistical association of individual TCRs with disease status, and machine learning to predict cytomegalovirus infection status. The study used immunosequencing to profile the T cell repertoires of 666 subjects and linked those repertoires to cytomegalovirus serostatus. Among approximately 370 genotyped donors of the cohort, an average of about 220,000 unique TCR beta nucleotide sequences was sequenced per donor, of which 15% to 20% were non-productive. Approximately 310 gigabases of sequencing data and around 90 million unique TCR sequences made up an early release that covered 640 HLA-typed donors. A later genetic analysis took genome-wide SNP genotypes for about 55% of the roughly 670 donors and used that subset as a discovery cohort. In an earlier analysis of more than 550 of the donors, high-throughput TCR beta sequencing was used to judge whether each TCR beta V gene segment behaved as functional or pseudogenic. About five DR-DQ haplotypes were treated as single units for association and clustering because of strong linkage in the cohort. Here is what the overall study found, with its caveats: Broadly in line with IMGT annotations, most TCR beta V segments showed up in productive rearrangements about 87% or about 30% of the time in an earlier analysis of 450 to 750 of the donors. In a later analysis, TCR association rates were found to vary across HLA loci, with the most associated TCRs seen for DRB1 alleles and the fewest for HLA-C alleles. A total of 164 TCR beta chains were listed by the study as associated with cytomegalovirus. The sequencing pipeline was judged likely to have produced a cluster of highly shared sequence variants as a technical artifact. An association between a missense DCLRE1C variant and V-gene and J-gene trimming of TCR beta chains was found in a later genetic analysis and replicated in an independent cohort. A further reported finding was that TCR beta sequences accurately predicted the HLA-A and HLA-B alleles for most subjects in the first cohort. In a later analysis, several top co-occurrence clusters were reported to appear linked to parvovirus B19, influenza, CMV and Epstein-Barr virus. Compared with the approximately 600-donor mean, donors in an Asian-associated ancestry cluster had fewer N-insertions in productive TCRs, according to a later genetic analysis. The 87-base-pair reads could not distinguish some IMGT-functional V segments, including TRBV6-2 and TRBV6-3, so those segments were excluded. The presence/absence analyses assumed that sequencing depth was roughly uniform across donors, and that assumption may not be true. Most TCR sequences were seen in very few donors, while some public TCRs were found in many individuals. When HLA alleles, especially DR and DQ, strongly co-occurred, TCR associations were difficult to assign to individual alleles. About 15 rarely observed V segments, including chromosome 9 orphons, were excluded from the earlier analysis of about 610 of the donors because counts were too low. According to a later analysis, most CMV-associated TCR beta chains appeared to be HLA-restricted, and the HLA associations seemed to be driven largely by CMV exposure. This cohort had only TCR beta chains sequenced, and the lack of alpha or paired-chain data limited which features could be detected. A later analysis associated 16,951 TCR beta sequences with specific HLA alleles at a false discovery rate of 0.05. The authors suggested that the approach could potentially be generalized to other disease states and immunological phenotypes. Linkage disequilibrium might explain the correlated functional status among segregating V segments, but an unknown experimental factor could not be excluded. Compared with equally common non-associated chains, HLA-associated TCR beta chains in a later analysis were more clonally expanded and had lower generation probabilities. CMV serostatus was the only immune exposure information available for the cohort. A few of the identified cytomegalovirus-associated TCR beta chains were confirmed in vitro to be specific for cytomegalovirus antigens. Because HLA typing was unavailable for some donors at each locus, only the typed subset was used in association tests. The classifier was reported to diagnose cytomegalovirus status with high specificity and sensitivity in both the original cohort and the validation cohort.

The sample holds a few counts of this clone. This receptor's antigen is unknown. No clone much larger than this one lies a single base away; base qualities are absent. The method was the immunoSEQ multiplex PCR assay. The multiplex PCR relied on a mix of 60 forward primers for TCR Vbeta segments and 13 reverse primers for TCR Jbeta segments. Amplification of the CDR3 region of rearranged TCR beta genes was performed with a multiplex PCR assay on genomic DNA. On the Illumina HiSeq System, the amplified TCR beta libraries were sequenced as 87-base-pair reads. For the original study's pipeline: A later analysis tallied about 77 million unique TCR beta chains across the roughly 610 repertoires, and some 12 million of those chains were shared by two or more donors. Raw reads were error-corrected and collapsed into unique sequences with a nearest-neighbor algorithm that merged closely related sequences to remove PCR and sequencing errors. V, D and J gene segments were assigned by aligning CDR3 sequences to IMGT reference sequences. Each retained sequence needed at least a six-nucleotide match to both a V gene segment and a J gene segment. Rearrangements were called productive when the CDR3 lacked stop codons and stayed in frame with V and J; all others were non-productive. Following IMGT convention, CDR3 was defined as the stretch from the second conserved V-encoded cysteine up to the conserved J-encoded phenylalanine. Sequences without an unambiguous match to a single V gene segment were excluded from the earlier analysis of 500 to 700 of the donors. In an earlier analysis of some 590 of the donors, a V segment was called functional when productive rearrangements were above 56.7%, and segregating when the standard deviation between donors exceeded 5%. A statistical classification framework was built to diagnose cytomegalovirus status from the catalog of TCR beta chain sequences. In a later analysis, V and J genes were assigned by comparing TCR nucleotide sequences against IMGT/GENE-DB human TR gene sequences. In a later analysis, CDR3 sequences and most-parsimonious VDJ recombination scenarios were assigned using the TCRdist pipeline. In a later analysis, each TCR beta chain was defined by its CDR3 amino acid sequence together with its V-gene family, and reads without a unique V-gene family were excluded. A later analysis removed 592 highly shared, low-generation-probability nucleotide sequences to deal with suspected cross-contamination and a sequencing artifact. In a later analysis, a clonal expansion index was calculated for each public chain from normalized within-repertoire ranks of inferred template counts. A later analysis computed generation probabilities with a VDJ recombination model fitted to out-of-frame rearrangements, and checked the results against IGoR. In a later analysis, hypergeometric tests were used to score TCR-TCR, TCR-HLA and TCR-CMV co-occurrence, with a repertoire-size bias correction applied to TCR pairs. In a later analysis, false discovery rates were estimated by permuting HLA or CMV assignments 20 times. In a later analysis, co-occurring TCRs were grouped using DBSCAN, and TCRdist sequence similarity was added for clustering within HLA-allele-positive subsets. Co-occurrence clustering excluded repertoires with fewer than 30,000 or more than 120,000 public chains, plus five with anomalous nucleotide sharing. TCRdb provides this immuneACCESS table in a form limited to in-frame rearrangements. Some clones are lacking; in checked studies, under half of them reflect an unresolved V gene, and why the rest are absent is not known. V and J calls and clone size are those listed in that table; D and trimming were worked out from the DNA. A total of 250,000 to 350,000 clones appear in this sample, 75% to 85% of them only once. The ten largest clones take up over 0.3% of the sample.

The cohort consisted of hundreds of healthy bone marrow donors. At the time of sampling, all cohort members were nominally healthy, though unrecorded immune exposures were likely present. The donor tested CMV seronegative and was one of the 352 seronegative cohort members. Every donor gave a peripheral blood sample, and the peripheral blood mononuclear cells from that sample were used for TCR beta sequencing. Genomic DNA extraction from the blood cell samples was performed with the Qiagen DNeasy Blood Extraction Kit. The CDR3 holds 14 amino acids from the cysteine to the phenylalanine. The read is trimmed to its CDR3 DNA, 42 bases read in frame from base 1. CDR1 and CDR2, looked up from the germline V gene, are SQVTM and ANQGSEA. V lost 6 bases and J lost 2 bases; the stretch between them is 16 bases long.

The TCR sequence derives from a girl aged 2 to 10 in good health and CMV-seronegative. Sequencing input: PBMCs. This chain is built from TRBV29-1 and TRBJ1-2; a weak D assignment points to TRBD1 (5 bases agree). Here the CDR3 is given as CSVERGGVNYGYTF. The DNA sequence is TGCAGCGTAGAGCGGGGAGGGGTGAACTATGGCTACACCTTC.